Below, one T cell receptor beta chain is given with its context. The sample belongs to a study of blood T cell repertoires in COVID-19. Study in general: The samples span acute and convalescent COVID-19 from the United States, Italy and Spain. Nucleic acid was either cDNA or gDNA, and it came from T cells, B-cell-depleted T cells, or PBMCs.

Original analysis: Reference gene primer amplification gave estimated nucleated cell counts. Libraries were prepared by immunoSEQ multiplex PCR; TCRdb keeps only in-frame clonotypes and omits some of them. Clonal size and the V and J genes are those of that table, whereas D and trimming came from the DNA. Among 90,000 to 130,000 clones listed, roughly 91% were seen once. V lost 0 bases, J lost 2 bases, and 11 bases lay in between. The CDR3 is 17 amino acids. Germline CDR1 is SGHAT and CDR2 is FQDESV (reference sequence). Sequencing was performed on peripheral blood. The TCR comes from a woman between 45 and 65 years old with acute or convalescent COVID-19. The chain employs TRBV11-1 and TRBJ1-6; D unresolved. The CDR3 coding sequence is TGTGCCAGCAGCTTAGCGCGATGGTTCGCCTATAATTCACCCCTCCACTTT. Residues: CASSLARWFAYNSPLHF. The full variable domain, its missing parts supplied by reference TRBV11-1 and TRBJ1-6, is EAEVAQSPRYKITEKSQAVAFWCDPISGHATLYWYRQILGQGPELLVQFQDESVVDDSQLPKDRFSAERLKGVDSTLKIQPAELGDSAMYLCASSLARWFAYNSPLHFGNGTRLTVT.